This T cell receptor (beta chain) was observed in a study of OX40 agonist ivuxolimab in advanced cancers. Study-level findings and limits: Clonal expansion from baseline to week 6 occurred in both CD4+ and CD8+ T cells. Antigen specificity of clonally expanded peripheral T cells was not established.

As to this clone: Its target is unknown.

CDR3 size: 15 residues. Trimming shortened V by 5 bases and J by 1 base, and 13 bases separated the two germline ends. Germline lookup yields CDR1 MNHEY and CDR2 SMNVEV (reference sequence). The table came from immunoSEQ multiplex PCR; TCRdb's copy has only in-frame clones and leaves some out. The sample lists under 70,000 clones; approximately 90% were seen once. The source material was CD4+ or CD8+ T cells sorted from blood, sampled in a trial of the OX40 agonist ivuxolimab. The V and J genes are TRBV27 and TRBJ2-3; no reliable D call. This TCR derives from an adult with an advanced solid tumor such as melanoma, head and neck, liver or kidney cancer. CDR3 nucleotide sequence: TGTGCCAGCAGTCCCTACTACGCCGGCACAGATACGCAGTATTTT. Translation gives CASSPYYAGTDTQYF.